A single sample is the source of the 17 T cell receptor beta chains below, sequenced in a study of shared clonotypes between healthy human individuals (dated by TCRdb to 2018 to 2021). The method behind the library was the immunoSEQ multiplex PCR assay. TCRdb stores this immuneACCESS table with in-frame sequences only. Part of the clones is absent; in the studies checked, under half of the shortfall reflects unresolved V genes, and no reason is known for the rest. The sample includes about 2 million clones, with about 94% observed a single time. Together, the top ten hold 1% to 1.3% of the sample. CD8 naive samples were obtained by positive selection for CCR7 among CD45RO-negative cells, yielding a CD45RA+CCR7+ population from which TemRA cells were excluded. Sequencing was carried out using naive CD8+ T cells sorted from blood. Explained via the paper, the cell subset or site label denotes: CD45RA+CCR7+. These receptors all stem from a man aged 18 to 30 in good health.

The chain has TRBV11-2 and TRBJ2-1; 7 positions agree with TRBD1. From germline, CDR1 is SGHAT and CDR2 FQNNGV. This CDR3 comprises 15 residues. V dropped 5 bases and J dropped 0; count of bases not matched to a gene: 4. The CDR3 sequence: CASSQQGISYNEQFF. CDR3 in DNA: TGTGCCAGCAGCCAACAGGGGATCTCCTACAATGAGCAGTTCTTC.

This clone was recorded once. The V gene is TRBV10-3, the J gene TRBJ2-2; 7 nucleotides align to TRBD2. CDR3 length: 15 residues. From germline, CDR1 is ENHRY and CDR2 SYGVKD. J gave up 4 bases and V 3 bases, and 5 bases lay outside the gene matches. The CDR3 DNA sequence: TGTGCCATCAGTGATCCGGGAGGTAGCACCGGGGAGCTGTTTTTT. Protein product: CAISDPGGSTGELFF.

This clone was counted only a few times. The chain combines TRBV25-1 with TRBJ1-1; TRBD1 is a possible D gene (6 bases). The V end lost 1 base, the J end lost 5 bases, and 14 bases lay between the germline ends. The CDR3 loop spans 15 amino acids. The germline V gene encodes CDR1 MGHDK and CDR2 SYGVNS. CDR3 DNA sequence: TGTGCCAGCAGTGAATGGGGGGGCGAAGGGACTGAAGCTTTCTTT. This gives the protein CASSEWGGEGTEAFF. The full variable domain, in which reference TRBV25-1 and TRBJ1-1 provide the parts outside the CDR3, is EADIYQTPRYLVIGTGKKITLECSQTMGHDKMYWYQQDPGMELHLIHYSYGVNSTEKGDLSSESTVSRIRTEHFPLTLESARPSHTSQYLCASSEWGGEGTEAFFGQGTRLTVV.

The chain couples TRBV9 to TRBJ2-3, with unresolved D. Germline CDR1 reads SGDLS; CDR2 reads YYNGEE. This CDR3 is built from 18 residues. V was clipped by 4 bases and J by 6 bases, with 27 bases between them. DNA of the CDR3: TGTGCCAGCAGCCCGTCCCCACCAGAGGCGGTTCTCTGGGATACGCAGTATTTT. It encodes CASSPSPPEAVLWDTQYF.

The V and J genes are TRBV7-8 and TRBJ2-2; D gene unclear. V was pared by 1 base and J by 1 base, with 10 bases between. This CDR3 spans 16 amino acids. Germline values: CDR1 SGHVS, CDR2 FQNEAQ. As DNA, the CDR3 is TGTGCCAGCAGCTTAGTCGATAGCTGGAACACCGGGGAGCTGTTTTTT. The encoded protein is CASSLVDSWNTGELFF.

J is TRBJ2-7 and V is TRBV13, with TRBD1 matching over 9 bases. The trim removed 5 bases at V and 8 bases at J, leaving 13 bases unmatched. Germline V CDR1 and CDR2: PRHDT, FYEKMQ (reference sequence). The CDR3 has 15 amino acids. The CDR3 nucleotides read TGTGCCAGCAGCCTAAGACCGGGACAGGGAGAGAAGCAGTACTTC. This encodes CASSLRPGQGEKQYF.

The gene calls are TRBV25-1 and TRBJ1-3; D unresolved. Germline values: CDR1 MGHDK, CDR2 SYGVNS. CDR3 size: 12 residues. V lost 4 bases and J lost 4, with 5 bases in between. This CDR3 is CASSVSGNTIYF. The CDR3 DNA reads TGTGCCAGCAGTGTGTCCGGAAACACCATATATTTT. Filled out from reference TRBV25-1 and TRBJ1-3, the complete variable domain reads EADIYQTPRYLVIGTGKKITLECSQTMGHDKMYWYQQDPGMELHLIHYSYGVNSTEKGDLSSESTVSRIRTEHFPLTLESARPSHTSQYLCASSVSGNTIYFGEGSWLTVV.

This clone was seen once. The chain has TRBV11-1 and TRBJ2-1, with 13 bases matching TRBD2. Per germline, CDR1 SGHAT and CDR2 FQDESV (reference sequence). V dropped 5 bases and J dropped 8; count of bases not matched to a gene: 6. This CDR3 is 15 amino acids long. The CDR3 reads CASSRGTSGADEQFF. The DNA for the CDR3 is TGTGCCAGCAGCAGAGGGACTAGCGGGGCCGATGAGCAGTTCTTC.

CDR3 bases: TGCAGCGTTCAGACAGTGAGCTCCTACGAGCAGTACTTC. This codes for CSVQTVSSYEQYF. The chain carries TRBV29-1 and TRBJ2-7; D might be TRBD1 (5 bases). CDR1 SQVTM and CDR2 ANQGSEA come from the germline V gene. The CDR3 totals 13 residues. V gave up 5 bases and J gave up 0 bases, with 11 bases separating them.

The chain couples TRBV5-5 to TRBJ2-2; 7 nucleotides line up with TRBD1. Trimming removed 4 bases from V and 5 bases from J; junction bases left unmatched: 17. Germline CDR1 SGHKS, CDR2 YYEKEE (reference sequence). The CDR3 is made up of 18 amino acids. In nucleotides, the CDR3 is TGTGCCAGCAGCCCCCATGGGGGACAGATGAGTTGGACCGGGGAGCTGTTTTTT. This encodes CASSPHGGQMSWTGELFF.

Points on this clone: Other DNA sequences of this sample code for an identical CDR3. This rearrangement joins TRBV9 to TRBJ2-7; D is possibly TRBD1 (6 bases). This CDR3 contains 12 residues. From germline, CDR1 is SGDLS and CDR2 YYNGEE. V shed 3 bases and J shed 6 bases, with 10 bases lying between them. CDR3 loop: CASSGTGPEQYF. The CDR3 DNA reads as TGTGCCAGCAGCGGAACAGGGCCCGAGCAGTACTTC.

The CDR3 coding sequence is TGTGCCAGCTCATCACAGGGGGTTACCGGGGAGCTGTTTTTT. It yields the protein CASSSQGVTGELFF. The rearrangement links TRBV18 to TRBJ2-2, with 8 nucleotides matching TRBD1. The V gene's germline CDR1 is KGHSH and CDR2 LQKENI. This CDR3 has 14 amino acids. The trim removed 5 bases at V and 5 bases at J, leaving 4 bases unmatched.

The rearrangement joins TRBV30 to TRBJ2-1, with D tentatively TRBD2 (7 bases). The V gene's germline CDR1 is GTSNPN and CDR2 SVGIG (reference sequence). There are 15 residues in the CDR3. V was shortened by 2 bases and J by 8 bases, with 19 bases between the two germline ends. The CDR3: CAWSSSAGHHDEQFF. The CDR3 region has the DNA TGTGCCTGGAGTTCATCAGCGGGACATCACGATGAGCAGTTCTTC.

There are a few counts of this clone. The CDR3 DNA sequence: TGTGCCAGCAGCAAAGGCGGCAGGGGGGTTTCTGAAGCTTTCTTT. It yields the protein CASSKGGRGVSEAFF. The rearrangement links TRBV21-1 to TRBJ1-1; the table's D call, TRBD1, was not checked against the DNA. TRBV21-1 is flagged as a pseudogene. The CDR3 runs 15 residues.

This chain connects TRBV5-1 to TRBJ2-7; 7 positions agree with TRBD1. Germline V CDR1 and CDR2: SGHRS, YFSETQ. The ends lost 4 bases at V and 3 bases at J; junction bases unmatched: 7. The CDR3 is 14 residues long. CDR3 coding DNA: TGCGCCAGCAGCCCTGGACAGGTATTCTACGAGCAGTACTTC. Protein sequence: CASSPGQVFYEQYF.

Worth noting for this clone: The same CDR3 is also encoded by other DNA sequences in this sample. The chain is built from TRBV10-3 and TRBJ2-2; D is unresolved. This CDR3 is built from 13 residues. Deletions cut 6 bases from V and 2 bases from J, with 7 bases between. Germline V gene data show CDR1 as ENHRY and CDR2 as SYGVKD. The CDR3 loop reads CAISEENTGELFF. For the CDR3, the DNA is TGTGCCATCAGCGAGGAAAACACCGGGGAGCTGTTTTTT.

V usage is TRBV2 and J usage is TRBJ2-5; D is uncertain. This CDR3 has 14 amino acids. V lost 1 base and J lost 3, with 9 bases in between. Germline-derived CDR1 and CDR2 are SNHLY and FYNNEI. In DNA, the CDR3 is TGTGCCAGCAGTGAAGGAAACTTTAAAGAGACCCAGTACTTC. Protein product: CASSEGNFKETQYF.